These T cell receptor beta chains were read from a single sample in a study of blood T cell repertoires in COVID-19. Clones were read by immunoSEQ multiplex PCR, and TCRdb kept only the in-frame ones, dropping some. The sample has about 120,000 clones, around 81% seen once. The sequencing input was peripheral blood. All receptors derive from a man between 65 and 85 years old with acute or convalescent COVID-19. The CDR3 runs from the conserved cysteine through the conserved F or W. A D gene is named only where the DNA matches it firmly. Clone size is given for some rows only: seen once, a few or many times, or a class if the clone is expanded.

CDR3nt	CDR3aa	v_gene	abundance	j_gene	d_gene
TGTGCCAGTAGTATTACAGGGGAAGGGGAAAAACTGTTTTTT	CASSITGEGEKLFF	TRBV19	.	TRBJ1-4	TRBD1
TGCAGCGTTGAAGCGGCCGGCAGGCACTATGGCTACACCTTC	CSVEAAGRHYGYTF	TRBV29-1	.	TRBJ1-2	.
TGTGCCACCAGCACGGGACAGGGCCAAGAGACCCAGTACTTC	CATSTGQGQETQYF	TRBV15	.	TRBJ2-5	TRBD1
TGTGCCAGCAGCCGAGGGAGCCGGAACACTGAAGCTTTCTTT	CASSRGSRNTEAFF	TRBV5-4	.	TRBJ1-1	.
TGCGCCAGCAGTTTGGGCGACTCTGGAAACACCATATATTTT	CASSLGDSGNTIYF	TRBV5-1	.	TRBJ1-3	.
TGTGCCAGCAGCCGAGGATCTACAGGGGAAAGCGAGCAGTACTTC	CASSRGSTGESEQYF	TRBV7-8	.	TRBJ2-7	TRBD1
TGTGCCAGCAGCCCTGGCGGGACGCCGCATCAGCCCCAGCATTTT	CASSPGGTPHQPQHF	TRBV7-9	once	TRBJ1-5	.
TGCAGCGTCAGAGACGAAGGAGGCATAGTGCAAAAACTGTTTTTT	CSVRDEGGIVQKLFF	TRBV29-1	.	TRBJ1-4	.
TGCGCCAGCAAAGGGGACATAAGCTCCTACAATGAGCAGTTCTTC	CASKGDISSYNEQFF	TRBV5-1	.	TRBJ2-1	.
TGTGCCTGGAGTTTCGACAGGGGTAACTATGGAGGTTACACCTTC	CAWSFDRGNYGGYTF	TRBV30	few	TRBJ1-2	TRBD1
TGTGCCACCAGTGATCCGACGAGGGGGGGTAATGAAAAACTGTTTTTT	CATSDPTRGGNEKLFF	TRBV24-1	few	TRBJ1-4	.